The 8 T cell receptor beta chains below all came from one sample that was sequenced in a study of CD8+CD57+ T cells in acquired aplastic anemia. Both TCR beta VDJ combination and CDR3 sequence profiling were carried out. Genomic DNA was the template for this profiling. Using its own MiXCR run on the reads, TCRdb lists one record per CDR3 protein. The sample lists 150,000 to 200,000 distinct CDR3 sequences, roughly half seen once, with 2.5% to 3.5% in the top ten. Sequenced input: sorted CD4+, CD8+, or CD8+CD57+ T cells (not recorded which) from PBMCs. The receptors derive from a human donor in good health.

This clonotype was seen repeatedly, ten times or more. The V and J genes are TRBV24-1 and TRBJ2-1; either TRBD1 or TRBD2 may fit D (5 bases each). V lost 3 bases and J lost 6, with 20 bases in between. Germline V lookup: CDR1 KGHDR, CDR2 SFDVKD. The CDR3 totals 17 residues. As DNA, the CDR3 is TGTGCCACCAGTGATCCCCCGGGACCTAAATCTATCAATGAGCAGTTCTTC. Its translation: CATSDPPGPKSINEQFF.

The gene calls are TRBV11-2 and TRBJ2-3; 12 bases match TRBD1. The CDR3 spans 18 residues. CDR1 and CDR2 from the germline V gene are SGHAT and FQNNGV. Trimming at V came to 4 bases and at J to 1 base, leaving 9 bases not matched to a gene. The CDR3 sequence: CASSYRDRGRRGTDTQYF. The CDR3 bases are TGTGCCAGCAGCTACCGGGACAGGGGGCGCAGAGGCACAGATACGCAGTATTTT. Looking up the rest from reference TRBV11-2 and TRBJ2-3 gives the full variable domain: EAGVAQSPRYKIIEKRQSVAFWCNPISGHATLYWYQQILGQGPKLLIQFQNNGVVDDSQLPKDRFSAERLKGVDSTLKIQPAKLEDSAVYLCASSYRDRGRRGTDTQYFGPGTRLTVL.

A few counts support this clonotype. J is TRBJ1-1 and V is TRBV29-1; the D is unclear. The CDR3 is 14 residues long. Germline V CDR1 and CDR2: SQVTM, ANQGSEA. Trimming pared 4 bases from V and 0 bases from J, leaving 12 bases between. CDR3 protein: CSVGYKQLNTEAFF. DNA for the CDR3: TGCAGCGTTGGGTACAAACAGTTGAACACTGAAGCTTTCTTT.

The V and J genes are TRBV9 and TRBJ2-1; D is unclear. Looked up from germline, CDR1 is SGDLS and CDR2 is YYNGEE. V dropped 5 bases and J dropped 6 bases, with 6 bases sitting between them. CDR3 length: 11 amino acids. CDR3 loop: CASRDTNEQFF. DNA for the CDR3: TGTGCCAGCAGGGATACCAATGAGCAGTTCTTC. Full variable domain (remainder filled in from reference TRBV9 and TRBJ2-1): DSGVTQTPKHLITATGQRVTLRCSPRSGDLSVYWYQQSLDQGLQFLIQYYNGEERAKGNILERFSAQQFPDLHSELNLSSLELGDSALYFCASRDTNEQFFGPGTRLTVL.

Many counts were recorded for this clonotype. The V call is TRBV7-9, the J call TRBJ2-5, with 8 bases aligning to TRBD2. The CDR3 covers 16 residues. The trim removed 3 bases at V and 9 bases at J, leaving 15 bases unmatched. In germline, CDR1 is SEHNR, CDR2 FQNEAQ (reference sequence). For the CDR3, the DNA is TGTGCCAGCAGCTTCGTCCTAGCGGGCCCGGGCAAGCCCCAGTACTTC. The encoded protein is CASSFVLAGPGKPQYF.

The J gene is TRBJ2-7, the V gene TRBV10-3; D tentatively fits TRBD1 or TRBD2 (6 bases each). Trimming pared 10 bases from V and 2 bases from J, leaving 15 bases between. The CDR3 contains 13 residues. Germline V gives CDR1 ENHRY, CDR2 SYGVKD. CDR3 DNA: TGTGCCACCCAGGGGCGGGATACCTACGAGCAGTACTTC. As protein: CATQGRDTYEQYF.

This clonotype was seen many times. V gene TRBV7-9 combines with J gene TRBJ2-7; no definite D call. The CDR3 has 15 amino acids. The ends were cut back, 5 bases at V and 7 bases at J, with 21 bases in the middle. Germline V gives CDR1 SEHNR, CDR2 FQNEAQ (reference sequence). The CDR3 region has the DNA TGTGCCAGCAGCGAGAGGTCGAGCCATACGGGTGAGCAGTACTTC. Translated: CASSERSSHTGEQYF.

The chain links TRBV6-4 to TRBJ1-5; D is unclear. The CDR3 consists of 15 residues. CDR1 and CDR2 (germline): MRHNA, SNTAGT. Trimming shortened V by 6 bases and J by 2 bases, and 14 bases separated the two germline ends. CDR3 nucleotides: TGTGCCAGCAGGTCTCCCTACATGGGCAATCAGCCCCAGCATTTT. This encodes CASRSPYMGNQPQHF.